The entry below describes one TCR beta chain. Trimming at V came to 2 bases and at J to 4 bases, leaving 22 bases not matched to a gene. The CDR3 contains 21 residues. CDR1 and CDR2 (germline): MGHRA, YSYEKL. The entry originates in a study of shared clonotypes between healthy human individuals. Generated by immunoSEQ multiplex PCR, the TCRdb table keeps only in-frame clones and is missing some. The data hold about 1,500,000 clones, with roughly 97% observed a single time. The source of this sequence is a man aged 30-40 years in good health. The sample consisted of naive CD4+ T cells sorted from blood. Indicated subset: CD45RA+ positively selected. The V call is TRBV4-1, the J call TRBJ2-1, with 8 bases fitting TRBD2. CDR3 residues: CASSQLSPADALAVNYNEQFF. As DNA, the CDR3 is TGCGCCAGCAGCCAACTTAGCCCCGCTGACGCACTAGCGGTAAATTACAATGAGCAGTTCTTC.